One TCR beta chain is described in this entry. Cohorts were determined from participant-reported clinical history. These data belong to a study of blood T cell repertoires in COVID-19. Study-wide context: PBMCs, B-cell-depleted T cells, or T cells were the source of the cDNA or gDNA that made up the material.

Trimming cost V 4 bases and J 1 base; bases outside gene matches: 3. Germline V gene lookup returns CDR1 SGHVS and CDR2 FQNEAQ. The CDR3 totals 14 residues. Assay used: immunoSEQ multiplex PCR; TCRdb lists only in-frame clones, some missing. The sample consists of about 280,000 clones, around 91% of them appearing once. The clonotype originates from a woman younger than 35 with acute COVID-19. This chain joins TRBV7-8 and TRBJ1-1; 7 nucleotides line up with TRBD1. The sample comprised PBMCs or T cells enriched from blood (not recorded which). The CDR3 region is CASSSGQKNTEAFF. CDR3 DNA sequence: TGTGCCAGCAGCTCGGGACAGAAGAACACTGAAGCTTTCTTT.